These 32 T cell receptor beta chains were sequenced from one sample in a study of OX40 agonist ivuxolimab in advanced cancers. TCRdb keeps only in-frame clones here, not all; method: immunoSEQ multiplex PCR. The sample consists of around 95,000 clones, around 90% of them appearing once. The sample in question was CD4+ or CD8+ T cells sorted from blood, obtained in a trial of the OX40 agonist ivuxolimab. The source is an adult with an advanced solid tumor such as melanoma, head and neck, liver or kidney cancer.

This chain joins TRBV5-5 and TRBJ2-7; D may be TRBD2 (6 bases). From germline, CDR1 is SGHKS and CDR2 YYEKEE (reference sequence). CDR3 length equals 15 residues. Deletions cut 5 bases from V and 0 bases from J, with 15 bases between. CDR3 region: CASSSHSGASYEQYF. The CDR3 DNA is TGTGCCAGCAGTTCGCATAGCGGAGCCTCCTACGAGCAGTACTTC.

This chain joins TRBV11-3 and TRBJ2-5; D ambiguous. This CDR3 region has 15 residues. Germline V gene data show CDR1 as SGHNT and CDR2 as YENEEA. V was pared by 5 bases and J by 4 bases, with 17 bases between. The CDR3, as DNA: TGTGCCAGCAGCCTCTCGTCCCCAGGTCCAGAGACCCAGTACTTC. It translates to CASSLSSPGPETQYF.

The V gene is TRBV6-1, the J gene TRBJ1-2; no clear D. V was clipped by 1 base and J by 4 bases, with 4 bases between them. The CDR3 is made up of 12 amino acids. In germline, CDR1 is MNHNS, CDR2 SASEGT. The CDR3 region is CASSEVFYGYTF. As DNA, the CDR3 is TGTGCCAGCAGTGAAGTTTTCTATGGCTACACCTTC.

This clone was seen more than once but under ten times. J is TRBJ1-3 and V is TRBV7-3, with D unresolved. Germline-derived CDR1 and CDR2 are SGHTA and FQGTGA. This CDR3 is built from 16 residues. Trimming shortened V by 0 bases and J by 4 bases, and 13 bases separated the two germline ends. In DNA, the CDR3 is TGTGCCAGCAGCTTAACTGGCTACAGCCAGGGAAACACCATATATTTT. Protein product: CASSLTGYSQGNTIYF.

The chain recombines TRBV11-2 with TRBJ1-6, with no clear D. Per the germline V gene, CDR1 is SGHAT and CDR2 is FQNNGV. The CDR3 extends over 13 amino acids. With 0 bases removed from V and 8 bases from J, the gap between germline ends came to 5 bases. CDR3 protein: CASSLDQYSPLHF. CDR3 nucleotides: TGTGCCAGCAGCTTAGATCAATATTCACCCCTCCACTTT. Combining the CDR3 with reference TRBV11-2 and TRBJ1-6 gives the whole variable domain EAGVAQSPRYKIIEKRQSVAFWCNPISGHATLYWYQQILGQGPKLLIQFQNNGVVDDSQLPKDRFSAERLKGVDSTLKIQPAKLEDSAVYLCASSLDQYSPLHFGNGTRLTVT.

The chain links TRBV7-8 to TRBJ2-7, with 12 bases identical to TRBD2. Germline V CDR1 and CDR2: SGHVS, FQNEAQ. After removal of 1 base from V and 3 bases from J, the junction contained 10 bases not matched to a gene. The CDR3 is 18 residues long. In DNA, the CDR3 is TGTGCCAGCAGCTTAGAGGCCCCCACTAGCGGGAGGTACTACGAGCAGTACTTC. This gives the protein CASSLEAPTSGRYYEQYF.

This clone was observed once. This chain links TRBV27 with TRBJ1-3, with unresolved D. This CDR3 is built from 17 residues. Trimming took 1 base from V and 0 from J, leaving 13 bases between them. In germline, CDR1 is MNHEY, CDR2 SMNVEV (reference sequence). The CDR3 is CASSLFGRSHSGNTIYF. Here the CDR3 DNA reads TGTGCCAGCAGTTTATTCGGCAGGTCACACTCTGGAAACACCATATATTTT.

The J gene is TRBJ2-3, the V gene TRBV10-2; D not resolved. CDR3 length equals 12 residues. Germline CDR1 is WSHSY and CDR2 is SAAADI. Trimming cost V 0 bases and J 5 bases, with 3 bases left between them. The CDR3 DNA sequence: TGCGCCAGCAGTGAGTCGGGAGATACGCAGTATTTT. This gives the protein CASSESGDTQYF.

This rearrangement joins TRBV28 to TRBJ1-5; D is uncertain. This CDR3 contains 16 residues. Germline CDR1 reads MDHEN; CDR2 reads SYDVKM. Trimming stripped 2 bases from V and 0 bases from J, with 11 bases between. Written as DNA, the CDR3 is TGTGCCAGCAGTTTAAACGGATTCTATAGCAATCAGCCCCAGCATTTT. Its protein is CASSLNGFYSNQPQHF.

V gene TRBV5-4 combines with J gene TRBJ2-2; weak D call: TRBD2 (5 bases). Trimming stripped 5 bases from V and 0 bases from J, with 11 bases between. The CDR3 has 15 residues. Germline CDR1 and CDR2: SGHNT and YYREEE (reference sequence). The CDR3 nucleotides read TGTGCCAGCAGTCCTAGAGGGCCGAACACCGGGGAGCTGTTTTTT. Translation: CASSPRGPNTGELFF.

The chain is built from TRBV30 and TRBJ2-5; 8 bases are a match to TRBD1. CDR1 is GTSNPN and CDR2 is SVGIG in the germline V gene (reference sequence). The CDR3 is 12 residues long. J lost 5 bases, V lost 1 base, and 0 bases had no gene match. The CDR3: CAWSGQGETQYF. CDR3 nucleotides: TGTGCCTGGAGTGGACAGGGGGAGACCCAGTACTTC. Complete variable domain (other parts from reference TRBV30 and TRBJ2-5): SQTIHQWPATLVQPVGSPLSLECTVEGTSNPNLYWYRQAAGRGLQLLFYSVGIGQISSEVPQNLSASRPQDRQFILSSKKLLLSDSGFYLCAWSGQGETQYFGPGTRLLVL.

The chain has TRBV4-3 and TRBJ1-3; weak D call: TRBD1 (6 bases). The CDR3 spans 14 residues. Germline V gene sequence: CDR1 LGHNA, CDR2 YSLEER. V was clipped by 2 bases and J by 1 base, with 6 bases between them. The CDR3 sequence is CASSQTGSGNTIYF. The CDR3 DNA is TGCGCCAGCAGCCAAACAGGGTCTGGAAACACCATATATTTT.

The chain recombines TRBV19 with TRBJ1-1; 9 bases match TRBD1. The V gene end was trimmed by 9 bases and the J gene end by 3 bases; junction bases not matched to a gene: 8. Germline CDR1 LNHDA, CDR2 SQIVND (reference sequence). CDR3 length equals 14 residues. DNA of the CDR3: TGTGCCAGCATTGGACAGGGGAGGTACACTGAAGCTTTCTTT. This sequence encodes CASIGQGRYTEAFF.

The CDR3 sequence: CASSQTGTRGETQYF. CDR3 bases: TGCGCCAGCAGCCAAACCGGGACAAGAGGAGAGACCCAGTACTTC. The chain carries TRBV5-1 and TRBJ2-5, with a tentative D call TRBD1 (6 bases). V gave up 4 bases and J gave up 4 bases, with 17 bases separating them. Per germline, CDR1 SGHRS and CDR2 YFSETQ. CDR3 length: 15 amino acids.

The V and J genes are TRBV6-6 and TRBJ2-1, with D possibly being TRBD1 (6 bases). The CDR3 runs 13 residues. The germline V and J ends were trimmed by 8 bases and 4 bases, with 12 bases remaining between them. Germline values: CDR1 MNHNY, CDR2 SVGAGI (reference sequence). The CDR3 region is CASRSQGYNEQFF. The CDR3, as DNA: TGTGCCAGCCGGTCACAGGGATACAATGAGCAGTTCTTC.

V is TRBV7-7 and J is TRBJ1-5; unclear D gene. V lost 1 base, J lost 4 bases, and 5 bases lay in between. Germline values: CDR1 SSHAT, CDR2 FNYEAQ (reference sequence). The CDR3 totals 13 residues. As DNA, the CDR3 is TGTGCCAGCAGCTTAGGTGCGAATCAGCCCCAGCATTTT. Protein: CASSLGANQPQHF.

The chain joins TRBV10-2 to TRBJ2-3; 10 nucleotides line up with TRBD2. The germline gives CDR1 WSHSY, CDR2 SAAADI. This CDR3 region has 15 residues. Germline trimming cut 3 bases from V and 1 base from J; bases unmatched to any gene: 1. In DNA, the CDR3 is TGCGCCAGCAGTGACCTAGCGGGGGGCACAGATACGCAGTATTTT. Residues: CASSDLAGGTDTQYF.

CDR3 residues: CASSQDLSGPLGHEQYF. The DNA for the CDR3 is TGTGCCAGCAGCCAAGATCTTTCAGGGCCGCTCGGCCACGAGCAGTACTTC. This chain uses TRBV4-2 with TRBJ2-7, with D perhaps matching TRBD1 (5 bases). Per germline, CDR1 LGHNA and CDR2 YNFKEQ. Between the trimmed V and J ends, which lost 0 bases and 5 bases, there was a span of 20 bases. The CDR3 totals 17 residues.

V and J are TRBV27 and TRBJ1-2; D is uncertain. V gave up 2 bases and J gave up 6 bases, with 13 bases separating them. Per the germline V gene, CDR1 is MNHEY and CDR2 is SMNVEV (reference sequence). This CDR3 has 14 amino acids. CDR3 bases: TGTGCCAGCAGTTTAAAGGCCCCCATCAATGGCTACACCTTC. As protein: CASSLKAPINGYTF.

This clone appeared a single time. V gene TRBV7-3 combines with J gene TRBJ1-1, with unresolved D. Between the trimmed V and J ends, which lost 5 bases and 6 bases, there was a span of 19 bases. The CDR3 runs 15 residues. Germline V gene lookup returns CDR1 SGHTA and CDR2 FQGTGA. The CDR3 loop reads CASSLLPFGGSEAFF. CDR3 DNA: TGTGCCAGCAGCCTATTACCTTTTGGCGGCTCTGAAGCTTTCTTT.

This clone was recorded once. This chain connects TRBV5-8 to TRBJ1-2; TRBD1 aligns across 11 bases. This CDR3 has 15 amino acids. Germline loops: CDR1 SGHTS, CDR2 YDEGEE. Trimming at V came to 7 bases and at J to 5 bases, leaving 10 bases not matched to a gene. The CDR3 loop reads CASRRTGGEGYGYTF. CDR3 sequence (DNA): TGTGCCAGCCGGCGGACAGGGGGCGAGGGTTATGGCTACACCTTC.

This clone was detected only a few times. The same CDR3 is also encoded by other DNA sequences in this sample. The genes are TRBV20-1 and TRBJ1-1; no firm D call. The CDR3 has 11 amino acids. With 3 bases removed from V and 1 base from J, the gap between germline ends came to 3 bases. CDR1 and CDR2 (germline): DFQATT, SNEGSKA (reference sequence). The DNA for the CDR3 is TGCAGTGCTAGGGAGAACACTGAAGCTTTCTTT. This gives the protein CSARENTEAFF.

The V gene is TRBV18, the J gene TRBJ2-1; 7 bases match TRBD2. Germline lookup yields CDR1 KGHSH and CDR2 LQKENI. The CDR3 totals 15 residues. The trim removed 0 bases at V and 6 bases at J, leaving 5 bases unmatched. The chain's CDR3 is CASSPPMSGTNEQFF. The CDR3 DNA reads TGTGCCAGCTCACCACCAATGAGCGGGACCAATGAGCAGTTCTTC.

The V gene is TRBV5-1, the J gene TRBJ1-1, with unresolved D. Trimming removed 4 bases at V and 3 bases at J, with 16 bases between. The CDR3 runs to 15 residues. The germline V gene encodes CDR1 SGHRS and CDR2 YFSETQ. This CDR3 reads CASSLNGLGYTEAFF. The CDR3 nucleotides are TGCGCCAGCAGCCTGAATGGGTTAGGGTACACTGAAGCTTTCTTT.

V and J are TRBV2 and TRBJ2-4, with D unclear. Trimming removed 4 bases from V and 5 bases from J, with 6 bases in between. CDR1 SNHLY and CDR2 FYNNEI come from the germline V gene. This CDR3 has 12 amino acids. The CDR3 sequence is CASSGEENIQYF. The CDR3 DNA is TGTGCCAGCAGTGGTGAGGAAAACATTCAGTACTTC.

The CDR3 DNA reads TGTGCCAGCAGCTCCGGAGCAGATACGCAGTATTTT. As protein: CASSSGADTQYF. The chain carries TRBV11-2 and TRBJ2-3, with D unclear. V lost 4 bases and J lost 4, with 6 bases in between. Germline CDR1 is SGHAT and CDR2 is FQNNGV. The CDR3 extends over 12 amino acids.

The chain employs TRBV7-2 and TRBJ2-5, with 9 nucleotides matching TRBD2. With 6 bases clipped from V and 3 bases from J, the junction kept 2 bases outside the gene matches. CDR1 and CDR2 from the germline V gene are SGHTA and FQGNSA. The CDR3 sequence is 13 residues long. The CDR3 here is CASRTSGEETQYF. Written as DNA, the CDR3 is TGTGCCAGCAGGACTAGCGGCGAAGAGACCCAGTACTTC.

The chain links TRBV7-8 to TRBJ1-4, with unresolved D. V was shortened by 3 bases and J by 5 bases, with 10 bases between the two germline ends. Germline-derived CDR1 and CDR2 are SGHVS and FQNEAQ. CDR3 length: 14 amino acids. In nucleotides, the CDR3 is TGTGCCAGCAGCTTGGGGTCCGCAAATGAAAAACTGTTTTTT. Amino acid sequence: CASSLGSANEKLFF.

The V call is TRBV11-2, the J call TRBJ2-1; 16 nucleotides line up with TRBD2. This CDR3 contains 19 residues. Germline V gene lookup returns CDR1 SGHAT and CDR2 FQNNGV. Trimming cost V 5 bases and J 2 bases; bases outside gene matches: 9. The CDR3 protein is CASSLPGLAGGVTYNEQFF. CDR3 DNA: TGTGCCAGCAGCCTCCCGGGACTAGCGGGAGGGGTTACCTACAATGAGCAGTTCTTC.

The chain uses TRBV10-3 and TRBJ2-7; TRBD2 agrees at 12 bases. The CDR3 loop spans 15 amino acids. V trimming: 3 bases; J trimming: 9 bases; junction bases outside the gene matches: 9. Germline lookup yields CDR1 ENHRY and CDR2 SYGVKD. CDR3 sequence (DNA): TGTGCCATCAGTGACCCGACTAGCGGGAGCGTTCGGCAGTACTTC. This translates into CAISDPTSGSVRQYF.

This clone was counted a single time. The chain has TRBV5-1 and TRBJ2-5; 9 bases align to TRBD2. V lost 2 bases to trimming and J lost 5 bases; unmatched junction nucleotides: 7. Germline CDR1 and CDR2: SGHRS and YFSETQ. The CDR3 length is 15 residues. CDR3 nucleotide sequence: TGCGCCAGCAGCTTCTCTAGCGGGGCCTGGGAGACCCAGTACTTC. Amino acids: CASSFSSGAWETQYF.

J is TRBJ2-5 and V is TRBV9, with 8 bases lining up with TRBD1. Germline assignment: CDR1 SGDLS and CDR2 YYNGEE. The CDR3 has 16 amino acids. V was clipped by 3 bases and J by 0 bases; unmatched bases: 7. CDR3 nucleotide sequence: TGTGCCAGCAGCGGGGGGACAGGTGCGTACCAAGAGACCCAGTACTTC. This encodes CASSGGTGAYQETQYF.